Included here is one T cell receptor (beta chain) sequence, with context. Its matching antigen is unknown. This entry belongs to a study of cytomegalovirus exposure and HLA in healthy donors. V shed 3 bases and J shed 5 bases, with 17 bases lying between them. Per the germline V gene, CDR1 is SGHRS and CDR2 is YFSETQ. The CDR3 extends over 15 amino acids. Researchers ran the PCR with 60 Vbeta and 13 Jbeta primers. Repertoires were generated with immunoSEQ multiplex PCR, while TCRdb's copy carries only in-frame clones and drops some. Among about 180,000 clones listed, around four fifths were seen once. General study results and limits: Indistinguishable V segments, including TRBV6-2 and TRBV6-3, were excluded. A cluster of highly shared sequence variants was likely a sequencing artifact. Later analysis identified 16,951 TCR beta sequences associated with HLA alleles, using a false discovery rate threshold of 0.05.

Healthy donors of bone marrow made up the group. The V call is TRBV5-1, the J call TRBJ1-1; a weak D match, TRBD1 (5 bases). This clonotype originated in a woman aged 50 to 65 in good health and CMV-seropositive. Sequencing was carried out using PBMCs. The CDR3 DNA sequence: TGCGCCAGCAGCTCGCCCGGGGGGGTGGAGACTGAAGCTTTCTTT. Protein: CASSSPGGVETEAFF.